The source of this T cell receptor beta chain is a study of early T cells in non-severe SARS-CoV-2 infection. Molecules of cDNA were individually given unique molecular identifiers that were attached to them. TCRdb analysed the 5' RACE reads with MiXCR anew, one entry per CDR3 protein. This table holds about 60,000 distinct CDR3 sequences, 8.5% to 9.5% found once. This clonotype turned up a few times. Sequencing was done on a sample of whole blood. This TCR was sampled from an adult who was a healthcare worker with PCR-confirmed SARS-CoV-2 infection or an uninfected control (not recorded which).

This chain's CDR3 is CASSERGLPQETQYF. As DNA, the CDR3 is TGTGCCAGCAGTGAAAGGGGACTACCACAAGAGACCCAGTACTTC. This chain uses TRBV2 with TRBJ2-5; TRBD2 aligns across 7 bases. Germline V CDR1 and CDR2: SNHLY, FYNNEI. This CDR3 region has 15 residues. V lost 2 bases to trimming and J lost 2 bases; unmatched junction nucleotides: 5.